What follows are 18 T cell receptor beta chains derived from one specimen sequenced in a study of STAT3 mutations in large granular lymphocyte leukemia. Regarding the study as a whole: At least one immunodominant TCR beta clonotype appeared in every T-cell large granular lymphocyte leukemia patient.

This table comes from immunoSEQ multiplex PCR, and its TCRdb copy is limited to in-frame clones, with some not included. The sample has about 42,000 clones, roughly 81% seen once. These receptors lack a known antigen. Input material: PBMCs. The receptors come from a human donor with T large granular lymphocyte leukemia. Some clones in this sample may be carry-over from other donors' samples.

The J gene is TRBJ1-2, the V gene TRBV25-1; D gene uncertain. The CDR3 sequence is 11 residues long. From germline, CDR1 is MGHDK and CDR2 SYGVNS. Trimming pared 2 bases from V and 7 bases from J, leaving 5 bases between. Here the CDR3 reads CASSESIGYTF. CDR3 sequence (DNA): TGTGCCAGCAGTGAAAGTATTGGCTACACCTTC.

This chain links TRBV19 with TRBJ2-3; no definite D call. Germline V gives CDR1 LNHDA, CDR2 SQIVND (reference sequence). V lost 5 bases, J lost 5 bases, and 11 bases lay in between. The CDR3 has 13 amino acids. The CDR3 here is CASSLYGGDTQYF. The CDR3 DNA reads TGTGCCAGTAGTCTCTACGGTGGAGATACGCAGTATTTT.

This chain links TRBV5-8 with TRBJ2-1, with TRBD1 as a possible D gene (6 bases). This CDR3 contains 16 residues. Trimming took off 4 bases at V and 0 bases at J, with 14 bases between the two ends. Germline V gene sequence: CDR1 SGHTS, CDR2 YDEGEE. The chain's CDR3 is CASSPGTSSSYNEQFF. The CDR3 DNA is TGTGCCAGCAGCCCCGGGACATCAAGCTCCTACAATGAGCAGTTCTTC.

The chain is built from TRBV9 and TRBJ2-7; tentatively, D is TRBD1 or TRBD2 (5 bases each). Germline V gives CDR1 SGDLS, CDR2 YYNGEE. The CDR3 runs 15 residues. Trimming removed 4 bases at V and 3 bases at J, with 17 bases between. The CDR3 region is CASSPAGTANYEQYF. The DNA of the CDR3 is TGTGCCAGCAGCCCGGCCGGGACGGCGAACTACGAGCAGTACTTC. The entire variable domain, with the rest obtained from reference TRBV9 and TRBJ2-7, is as follows: DSGVTQTPKHLITATGQRVTLRCSPRSGDLSVYWYQQSLDQGLQFLIQYYNGEERAKGNILERFSAQQFPDLHSELNLSSLELGDSALYFCASSPAGTANYEQYFGPGTRLTVT.

V is TRBV5-1 and J is TRBJ1-5; TRBD1 matches at 11 bases. The germline V gene encodes CDR1 SGHRS and CDR2 YFSETQ. The CDR3 covers 15 residues. The V gene end was trimmed by 4 bases and the J gene end by 6 bases; junction bases not matched to a gene: 6. The CDR3 nucleotides are TGCGCCAGCAGCCGGACAGGGGGCTTGGGTCAGCCCCAGCATTTT. This encodes CASSRTGGLGQPQHF.

This clone was observed a few times. The gene calls are TRBV5-4 and TRBJ1-4, with TRBD1 matching 9 bases. The CDR3 is 14 amino acids. Germline assignment: CDR1 SGHNT and CDR2 YYREEE (reference sequence). Trimming removed 3 bases from V and 4 bases from J; junction bases left unmatched: 1. The CDR3: CASSSGQGNEKLFF. For the CDR3, the DNA is TGTGCCAGCAGCTCGGGACAGGGTAATGAAAAACTGTTTTTT.

This chain uses TRBV6-5 with TRBJ1-5, with D perhaps matching TRBD1 (5 bases). The V end was cut by 6 bases, the J end by 4 bases, with 16 bases between. The CDR3 contains 15 residues. Germline V gene data show CDR1 as MNHEY and CDR2 as SVGAGI. CDR3 sequence: CASSPMGLGNQPQHF. Written as DNA, the CDR3 is TGTGCCAGCAGCCCCATGGGGCTTGGGAATCAGCCCCAGCATTTT.

V usage is TRBV27 and J usage is TRBJ2-3; 7 positions match TRBD2. The CDR3 sequence is 18 residues long. Trimming cost V 2 bases and J 3 bases; bases outside gene matches: 14. Germline lookup yields CDR1 MNHEY and CDR2 SMNVEV (reference sequence). DNA for the CDR3: TGTGCCAGCAGTTTAAAGGCTAGCGGCCCGATATTAACAGATACGCAGTATTTT. Translation: CASSLKASGPILTDTQYF.

This clone was seen only once. The chain recombines TRBV27 with TRBJ2-7; TRBD2 is a possible D gene (5 bases). The length of the CDR3 is 14 residues. CDR1 MNHEY and CDR2 SMNVEV come from the germline V gene (reference sequence). V was pared by 6 bases and J by 0 bases, with 12 bases between. The CDR3 sequence: CASREVISSYEQYF. In DNA form, the CDR3 reads TGTGCCAGCAGGGAGGTCATAAGCTCCTACGAGCAGTACTTC.

The chain combines TRBV7-2 with TRBJ1-2, with TRBD1 as a possible D gene (5 bases). The V end was cut by 5 bases, the J end by 14 bases, with 15 bases between. The CDR3 has 11 residues. Germline V gene data show CDR1 as SGHTA and CDR2 as FQGNSA. The CDR3 coding sequence is TGTGCCAGCAGCATAACCGGGGGAGAGACCTTC. Its protein product is CASSITGGETF.

The V and J genes are TRBV6-5 and TRBJ2-1, with 8 nucleotides matching TRBD2. J gave up 7 bases and V 2 bases, and 10 bases lay outside the gene matches. The CDR3 loop spans 16 amino acids. Germline loops: CDR1 MNHEY, CDR2 SVGAGI. The chain's CDR3 is CASSYTRTSYVNEQFF. The CDR3 region has the DNA TGTGCCAGCAGTTACACACGGACTAGCTATGTTAATGAGCAGTTCTTC.

There are a few counts of this clone. This chain joins TRBV28 and TRBJ1-6, with TRBD1 matching over 10 bases. There are 15 residues in the CDR3. J gave up 14 bases and V 5 bases, and 12 bases lay outside the gene matches. The germline V gene has CDR1 MDHEN and CDR2 SYDVKM. The CDR3 loop reads CASSPPDRGRLALHF. DNA for the CDR3: TGTGCCAGCAGTCCACCCGACAGGGGGCGGCTCGCCCTCCACTTT. Filled out from reference TRBV28 and TRBJ1-6, the complete variable domain reads DVKVTQSSRYLVKRTGEKVFLECVQDMDHENMFWYRQDPGLGLRLIYFSYDVKMKEKGDIPEGYSVSREKKERFSLILESASTNQTSMYLCASSPPDRGRLALHFGNGTRLTVT.

The genes are TRBV5-4 and TRBJ1-6; D is uncertain. Trimming stripped 4 bases from V and 0 bases from J, with 8 bases between. This CDR3 spans 15 amino acids. From germline, CDR1 is SGHNT and CDR2 YYREEE (reference sequence). The CDR3 here is CASSLGRSYNSPLHF. The CDR3, as DNA: TGTGCCAGCAGCCTCGGACGCTCCTATAATTCACCCCTCCACTTT.

J is TRBJ1-2 and V is TRBV7-2; no reliable D call. This CDR3 spans 14 amino acids. Germline values: CDR1 SGHTA, CDR2 FQGNSA. Between the trimmed V and J ends, which lost 0 bases and 2 bases, there was a span of 7 bases. CDR3 protein: CASSLAPSNYGYTF. The CDR3 DNA sequence: TGTGCCAGCAGCTTAGCGCCTTCCAACTATGGCTACACCTTC.

This clone showed up just once. The CDR3 DNA is TGTGCCAGCAGTTTATGGCCCGCTAACTATGGCTACACCTTC. It translates to CASSLWPANYGYTF. The chain couples TRBV28 to TRBJ1-2; unclear D gene. Per the germline V gene, CDR1 is MDHEN and CDR2 is SYDVKM. Trimming shortened V by 0 bases and J by 0 bases, and 5 bases separated the two germline ends. This CDR3 is 14 amino acids long.

A remark on this clone: The germline gene is not matched at one end of the junction; a read error may be the cause. The chain employs TRBV7-7 and TRBJ2-5, with 8 bases fitting TRBD1. This CDR3 spans 14 amino acids. Germline-derived CDR1 and CDR2 are SSHAT and FNYEAQ (reference sequence). CDR3 amino acids: CASSARQGWETQYF. CDR3 nucleotides: TGTGCTAGCAGCGCAAGACAGGGGTGGGAGACCCAGTACTTC. Combining the CDR3 with reference TRBV7-7 and TRBJ2-5 gives the whole variable domain GAGVSQSPRYKVTKRGQDVTLRCDPISSHATLYWYQQALGQGPEFLTYFNYEAQPDKSGLPSDRFSAERPEGSISTLTIQRTEQRDSAMYRCASSARQGWETQYFGPGTRLLVL.

The V and J genes are TRBV27 and TRBJ1-5; D is possibly TRBD1 (6 bases). This CDR3 region has 12 residues. Trimming cost V 5 bases and J 9 bases, with 11 bases left between them. CDR1 and CDR2 (germline): MNHEY, SMNVEV (reference sequence). CDR3 residues: CASSNSQGPQHF. CDR3 bases: TGTGCCAGCAGTAACTCACAGGGGCCCCAGCATTTT.

The chain joins TRBV5-5 to TRBJ1-1; D unresolved. CDR1 is SGHKS, CDR2 YYEKEE, per germline (reference sequence). The V end lost 1 base, the J end lost 7 bases, and 11 bases lay between the germline ends. This CDR3 spans 13 amino acids. The chain's CDR3 is CASSLQRRHEAFF. The CDR3 DNA reads TGTGCCAGCAGCTTGCAGAGACGGCATGAAGCTTTCTTT.